This TCR beta chain was identified in a study of cytomegalovirus exposure and HLA in healthy donors. There are 15 residues in the CDR3. Trimming removed 5 bases at V and 5 bases at J, with 18 bases between. CDR1 MNHNY and CDR2 SVGAGI come from the germline V gene (reference sequence). The PCR had 60 Vbeta and 13 Jbeta primers. This table comes from immunoSEQ multiplex PCR, and its TCRdb copy is limited to in-frame clones, with some not included. Its table records around 150,000 clones. This TCR was recovered from a woman aged 55-75 years in good health and CMV-seronegative. Sequenced material: PBMCs. The genes are TRBV6-6 and TRBJ2-5; a possible D gene is TRBD2 (6 bases). CDR3 coding DNA: TGTGCCAGCAGTCCCAGTACGGTGAGCGGGGAGACCCAGTACTTC. Amino acid sequence: CASSPSTVSGETQYF.